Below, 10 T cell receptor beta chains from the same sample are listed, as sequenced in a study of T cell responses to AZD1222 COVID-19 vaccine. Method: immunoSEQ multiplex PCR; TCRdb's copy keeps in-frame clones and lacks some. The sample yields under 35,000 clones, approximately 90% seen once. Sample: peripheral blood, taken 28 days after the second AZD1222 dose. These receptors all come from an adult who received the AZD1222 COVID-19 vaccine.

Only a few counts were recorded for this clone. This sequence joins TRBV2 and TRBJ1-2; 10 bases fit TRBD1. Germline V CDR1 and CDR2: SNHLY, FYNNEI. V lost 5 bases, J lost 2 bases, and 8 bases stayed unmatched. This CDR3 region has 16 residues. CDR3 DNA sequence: TGTGCCAGCAGTCAGGCCGGGACAGGGGCCAACTATGGCTACACCTTC. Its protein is CASSQAGTGANYGYTF.

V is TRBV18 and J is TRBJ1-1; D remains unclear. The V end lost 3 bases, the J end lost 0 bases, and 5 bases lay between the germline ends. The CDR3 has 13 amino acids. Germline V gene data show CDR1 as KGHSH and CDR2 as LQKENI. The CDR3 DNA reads TGTGCCAGCTCACCGGAGCTGAACACTGAAGCTTTCTTT. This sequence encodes CASSPELNTEAFF.

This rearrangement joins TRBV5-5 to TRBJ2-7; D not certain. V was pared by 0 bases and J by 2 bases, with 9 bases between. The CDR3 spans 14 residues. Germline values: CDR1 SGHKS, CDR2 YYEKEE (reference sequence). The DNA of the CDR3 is TGTGCCAGCAGCTTGGCCTTGGTCGCCTACGAGCAGTACTTC. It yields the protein CASSLALVAYEQYF.

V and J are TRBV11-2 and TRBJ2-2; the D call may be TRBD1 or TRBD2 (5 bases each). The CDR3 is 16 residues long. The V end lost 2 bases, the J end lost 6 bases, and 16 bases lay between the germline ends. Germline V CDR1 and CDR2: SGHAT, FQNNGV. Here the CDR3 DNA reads TGTGCCAGCAGCTTATCGGGCAGGGACCCTCCCGGGGAGCTGTTTTTT. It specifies CASSLSGRDPPGELFF.

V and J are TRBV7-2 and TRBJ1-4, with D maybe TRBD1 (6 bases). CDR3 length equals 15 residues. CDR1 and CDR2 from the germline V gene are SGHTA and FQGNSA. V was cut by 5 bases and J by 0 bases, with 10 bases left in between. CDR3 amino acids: CASSDRTATNEKLFF. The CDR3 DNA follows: TGTGCCAGCAGCGACAGGACAGCAACTAATGAAAAACTGTTTTTT. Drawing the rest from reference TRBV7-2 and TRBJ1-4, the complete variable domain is GAGVSQSPSNKVTEKGKDVELRCDPISGHTALYWYRQSLGQGLEFLIYFQGNSAPDKSGLPSDRFSAERTGGSVSTLTIQRTQQEDSAVYLCASSDRTATNEKLFFGSGTQLSVL.

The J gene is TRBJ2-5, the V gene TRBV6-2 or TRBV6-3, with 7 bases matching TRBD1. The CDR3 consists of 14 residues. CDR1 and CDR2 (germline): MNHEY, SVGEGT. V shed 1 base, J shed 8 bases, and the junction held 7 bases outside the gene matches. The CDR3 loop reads CASSYLGQSYTQYF. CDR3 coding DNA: TGTGCCAGCAGTTACTTGGGACAGTCCTACACCCAGTACTTC.

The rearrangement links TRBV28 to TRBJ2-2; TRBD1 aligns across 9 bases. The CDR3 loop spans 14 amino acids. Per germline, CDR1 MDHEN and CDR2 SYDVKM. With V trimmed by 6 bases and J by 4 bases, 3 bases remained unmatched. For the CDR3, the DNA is TGTGCCAGCAGCAGGGACAGGGTCACCGGGGAGCTGTTTTTT. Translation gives CASSRDRVTGELFF.

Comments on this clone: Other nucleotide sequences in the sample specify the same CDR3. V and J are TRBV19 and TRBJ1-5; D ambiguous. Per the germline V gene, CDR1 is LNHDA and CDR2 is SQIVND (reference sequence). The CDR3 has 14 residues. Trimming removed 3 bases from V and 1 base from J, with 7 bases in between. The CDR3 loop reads CASSINLSNQPQHF. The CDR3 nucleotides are TGTGCCAGTAGTATTAACCTGAGCAATCAGCCCCAGCATTTT.

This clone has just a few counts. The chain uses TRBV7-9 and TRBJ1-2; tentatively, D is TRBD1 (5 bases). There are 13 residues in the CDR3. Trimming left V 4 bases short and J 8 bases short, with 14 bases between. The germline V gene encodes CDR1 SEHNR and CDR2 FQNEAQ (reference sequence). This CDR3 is CASSSGEGRGYTF. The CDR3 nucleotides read TGTGCCAGCAGCTCCGGTGAGGGGCGAGGCTACACCTTC.

Here the CDR3 reads CAWSEGFAGANEKLFF. CDR3 sequence (DNA): TGTGCCTGGAGTGAAGGGTTTGCTGGGGCTAATGAAAAACTGTTTTTT. The chain joins TRBV30 to TRBJ1-4; D is ambiguous. Germline CDR1 is GTSNPN and CDR2 is SVGIG (reference sequence). V was shortened by 1 base and J by 3 bases, with 15 bases between the two germline ends. The CDR3 runs to 16 residues.